Listed below are T cell receptor beta chains from one sample, sequenced in a study of blood T cells in healthy people across ages. TCRdb recomputed calls from the 5' RACE reads with MiXCR, one row per CDR3 protein. The repertoire holds about 680,000 distinct CDR3 sequences, with around half as singletons. What was sequenced was blood. The receptors were sampled from a woman aged 55-75 years in good health. Each CDR3 is given with its conserved first and last residue. D genes are given only for firm matches. Clone size, where shown, is once, few, many, or a class for clones that have expanded.

TRBJ2-1	TRBD2	NA	TRBV5-1	TGCGCCAGCAGCTTGGATGTGCGGGGGGGCCAGGGTGAGCAGTTCTTC	CASSLDVRGGQGEQFF
TRBJ2-5	NA	NA	TRBV5-1	TGCGCCAGCAGCCCGGGACCGCTCAAGACCCAGTACTTC	CASSPGPLKTQYF
TRBJ1-1	NA	NA	TRBV25-1	TGTGCCAGCAGTGTCGGACAAGCTGAAGCTTTCTTT	CASSVGQAEAFF
TRBJ2-7	TRBD2	few	TRBV20-1	TGCAGTGCCGCGCGGGGGGGAACATCCTACGAGCAGTACTTC	CSAARGGTSYEQYF
TRBJ1-2	TRBD1	NA	TRBV4-1	TGCGCCAGCAGCCATTCCCGGGACAGGGGGCTCTATGGCTACACCTTC	CASSHSRDRGLYGYTF
TRBJ2-2	NA	once	TRBV30	TGTGCCTGGAGCACAGGGCTGACCGGGGAGCTGTTTTTT	CAWSTGLTGELFF
TRBJ2-3	TRBD2	few	TRBV9	TGTGCCAGCAGCGTCCGGGGAGGGGATACGCAGTATTTT	CASSVRGGDTQYF
TRBJ1-1	NA	few	TRBV5-1	TGCGCCAGCAGCTTGGGACAGGTGGGGGCTGAAGCTTTCTTT	CASSLGQVGAEAFF
TRBJ2-7	NA	once	TRBV29-1	TGCAGCGTTTTCGTTGAGCGGTTCAGGGATGAGCAGTACTTC	CSVFVERFRDEQYF
TRBJ1-1	NA	NA	TRBV9	TGTGCCAGCAGCACCCCCAGGGAATCGGCTTTCTTT	CASSTPRESAFF
TRBJ1-1	NA	few	TRBV6-2/TRBV6-3	TGTGCCAGCAGACAGGCGGACACTGAAGCTTTCTTT	CASRQADTEAFF
TRBJ1-6	NA	NA	TRBV28	TGTGCCAGCAGTTTTAGGGAGAGAACCCTCCACTTT	CASSFRERTLHF
TRBJ2-3	TRBD1	NA	TRBV20-1	TGCAGTGCAGCGGGACAGGGCGACACAGATACGCAGTATTTT	CSAAGQGDTDTQYF
TRBJ2-2	NA	few	TRBV9	TGTGCCAGCAGCGTAGATATGACGGGGGAGCTGTTTTTT	CASSVDMTGELFF
TRBJ2-4	NA	many	TRBV12-3/TRBV12-4	TGTGCCAGCAGTTTAGGTTCGCTATTCATTCAGTACTTC	CASSLGSLFIQYF
TRBJ1-4	NA	NA	TRBV10-3	TGTGCCATCAGTACCGGGCTTAATGAAAAACTGTTTTTT	CAISTGLNEKLFF
TRBJ2-7	NA	NA	TRBV18	TGTGCCAGCTCACCGGACGACTACGAGCAGTACTTC	CASSPDDYEQYF
TRBJ2-1	TRBD1	NA	TRBV12-3/TRBV12-4	TGTGCCAGCAGTTCGTCCCGGGACAGGGGTCGAGGGTCCTACAATGAGCAGTTCTTC	CASSSSRDRGRGSYNEQFF
TRBJ1-2	NA	NA	TRBV7-2	TGTGCCAGCAGCTTAGAATCCACAGTCGACTATGGCTACACCTTC	CASSLESTVDYGYTF
TRBJ2-7	NA	few	TRBV7-2	TGTGCCAGCACCCAACCTGCCGCATACGAGCAGTACTTC	CASTQPAAYEQYF
TRBJ2-3	TRBD2	few	TRBV20-1	TGCAGTGCTAATAGCGGGAGAGGGACAGATACGCAGTATTTT	CSANSGRGTDTQYF
TRBJ2-1	TRBD2	few	TRBV3-1	TGTGCCAGTAGCCAACGGACTAGCGGGAGTGATAAGTTCTTC	CASSQRTSGSDKFF
TRBJ2-5	NA	few	TRBV3-1	TGTGCCAGCAGCCCCGGTGATGTAGCCCAGTACTTC	CASSPGDVAQYF
TRBJ2-7	TRBD2	NA	TRBV12-3/TRBV12-4	TGTGCCAGCAGTATCACTAGCGGGAGTTCGAATGAGCAGTACTTC	CASSITSGSSNEQYF
TRBJ2-5	NA	NA	TRBV21-1	TGTGCCAGCAGCCCGCACAGGTCGGCGGTGACCCAGTACTTC	CASSPHRSAVTQYF
TRBJ2-1	NA	NA	TRBV20-1	TGCAGTGCTAGAGATCTCGGGAGTGAGCAGTTCTTC	CSARDLGSEQFF
TRBJ2-5	TRBD2	NA	TRBV20-1	TGCAGTGCATCTAGCGGGCCACACCAGGGGACCCAGTACTTC	CSASSGPHQGTQYF
TRBJ2-6	NA	NA	TRBV28	TGTGCCAGCAGTTTAACCCAACCTGGGGCCAACGTCCTGACTTTC	CASSLTQPGANVLTF
TRBJ2-7	TRBD2	NA	TRBV2	TGTGCCAGCAGTGTGGCGGGAGCAACTCGTGAGCAGTACTTC	CASSVAGATREQYF
TRBJ2-1	NA	NA	TRBV29-1	TGCAGCGTTGAGGGGAGTAGGGAGCGACATGAGCAGTTCTTC	CSVEGSRERHEQFF
TRBJ2-3	NA	NA	TRBV6-2/TRBV6-3	TGTGCCAGCAGTTACTCGGAGAGGCTGGGCACAGATACGCAGTATTTT	CASSYSERLGTDTQYF
TRBJ2-7	NA	few	TRBV12-3/TRBV12-4	TGTGCCAGCAGTTCCGGGGGATCCGGGCAGTACTTC	CASSSGGSGQYF